These T cell receptor beta chains were read from a single sample in a study of shared clonotypes between healthy human individuals. The assay was immunoSEQ multiplex PCR, and TCRdb's table has in-frame clones only and misses some. The sample holds some 2.1 million clones, 85% to 95% seen once. The source material was naive CD4+ T cells sorted from blood. These receptors all stem from a man aged 18-30 years in good health. The CDR3 runs from the conserved cysteine through the conserved F or W. The D gene is left open where the match is weak. Expanded clones get a size class; other rows say once, few or many, or leave the size out.

J: TRBJ2-1; D: TRBD2; size: NA; V: TRBV5-6; CDR3: CASSLSGLASSYNEQFF; DNA: TGTGCCAGCAGCTTGTCGGGACTAGCGAGCTCCTACAATGAGCAGTTCTTC
J: TRBJ2-3; D: TRBD2; size: NA; V: TRBV29-1; CDR3: CSVDSGGATDTQYF; DNA: TGCAGCGTTGATAGCGGGGGTGCCACAGATACGCAGTATTTT
J: TRBJ1-2; D: TRBD1; size: few; V: TRBV6-5; CDR3: CASSTGQGRAYGYTF; DNA: TGTGCCAGCAGTACGGGACAGGGGCGCGCCTATGGCTACACCTTC
J: TRBJ2-5; D: NA; size: NA; V: TRBV30; CDR3: CAWSSTGQMGWRAQYF; DNA: TGTGCCTGGAGTTCCACAGGACAGATGGGTTGGAGGGCCCAGTACTTC
J: TRBJ2-7; D: TRBD1; size: NA; V: TRBV6-5; CDR3: CASSYGTGGHEQYF; DNA: TGTGCCAGCAGTTACGGGACAGGGGGCCACGAGCAGTACTTC
J: TRBJ2-5; D: NA; size: NA; V: TRBV5-1; CDR3: CASSLRAGQETQYF; DNA: TGCGCCAGCAGCTTGAGGGCAGGGCAAGAGACCCAGTACTTC
J: TRBJ1-1; D: NA; size: few; V: TRBV5-1; CDR3: CASSLKAYIGTEAFF; DNA: TGCGCCAGCAGCTTGAAGGCATACATAGGGACTGAAGCTTTCTTT
J: TRBJ1-1; D: TRBD1; size: NA; V: TRBV5-8; CDR3: CASNTGDRLNTEAFF; DNA: TGTGCCAGCAACACAGGGGATCGGTTGAACACTGAAGCTTTCTTT
J: TRBJ1-1; D: TRBD1; size: once; V: TRBV27; CDR3: CASSFQGVNTEAFF; DNA: TGTGCCAGCAGTTTCCAGGGGGTGAACACTGAAGCTTTCTTT
J: TRBJ1-6; D: NA; size: NA; V: TRBV6-1; CDR3: CASSEPLRPLHF; DNA: TGTGCCAGCAGTGAGCCCCTGAGGCCCCTCCACTTT
J: TRBJ2-7; D: TRBD2; size: NA; V: TRBV29-1; CDR3: CSVGDGGLGGYEQYF; DNA: TGCAGCGTTGGGGACGGAGGACTAGGAGGCTACGAGCAGTACTTC
J: TRBJ2-6; D: NA; size: NA; V: TRBV19; CDR3: CAGSSRGGANVLTF; DNA: TGTGCCGGGTCCTCTAGAGGTGGGGCCAACGTCCTGACTTTC
J: TRBJ2-7; D: NA; size: NA; V: TRBV18; CDR3: CASSLRTSYEQYF; DNA: TGTGCCAGCTCACTACGGACATCTTACGAGCAGTACTTC
J: TRBJ2-7; D: TRBD2; size: NA; V: TRBV18; CDR3: CASSAGGTSGYEQYF; DNA: TGTGCCAGCTCAGCTGGCGGGACTAGCGGCTACGAGCAGTACTTC
J: TRBJ1-5; D: NA; size: NA; V: TRBV7-2; CDR3: CASSHWSDSNQPQHF; DNA: TGTGCCAGCAGCCATTGGTCCGACAGCAATCAGCCCCAGCATTTT
J: TRBJ2-2; D: NA; size: once; V: TRBV5-1; CDR3: CASSSTGAGGTGELFF; DNA: TGCGCCAGCAGCTCCACAGGGGCCGGGGGCACCGGGGAGCTGTTTTTT
J: TRBJ1-2; D: TRBD1; size: NA; V: TRBV7-3; CDR3: CASSYGQGAGGYTF; DNA: TGTGCCAGCAGCTACGGACAGGGGGCGGGTGGCTACACCTTC
J: TRBJ2-1; D: NA; size: NA; V: TRBV4-3; CDR3: CASSQAVRASYNEQFF; DNA: TGCGCCAGCAGCCAAGCCGTGCGTGCCTCCTACAATGAGCAGTTCTTC
J: TRBJ2-1; D: TRBD2; size: once; V: TRBV7-9; CDR3: CASSWTSGSSYNEQFF; DNA: TGTGCCAGCAGCTGGACTAGCGGGAGCTCCTACAATGAGCAGTTCTTC
J: TRBJ2-1; D: NA; size: NA; V: TRBV6-5; CDR3: CASSYSRGNEQFF; DNA: TGTGCCAGCAGTTACTCAAGAGGGAATGAGCAGTTCTTC
J: TRBJ2-7; D: NA; size: NA; V: TRBV6-6; CDR3: CASSRGQYEQYF; DNA: TGTGCCAGCAGCCGCGGACAGTACGAGCAGTACTTC
J: TRBJ1-2; D: TRBD1; size: NA; V: TRBV18; CDR3: CASSPPDLGQGHGYTF; DNA: TGTGCCAGCTCACCACCGGATTTGGGACAGGGGCATGGCTACACCTTC
J: TRBJ1-1; D: NA; size: NA; V: TRBV13; CDR3: CASSFGQSRNTEAFF; DNA: TGTGCCAGCAGCTTTGGACAGTCAAGGAACACTGAAGCTTTCTTT
J: TRBJ2-5; D: NA; size: NA; V: TRBV9; CDR3: CASSVEPGETQYF; DNA: TGTGCCAGCAGCGTAGAACCGGGGGAGACCCAGTACTTC
J: TRBJ1-3; D: TRBD1; size: NA; V: TRBV12-5; CDR3: CASGLAQKSGQGADTIYF; DNA: TGTGCTAGTGGTTTGGCACAAAAATCGGGACAGGGGGCGGACACCATATATTTT
J: TRBJ2-1; D: TRBD2; size: NA; V: TRBV18; CDR3: CASSPRTSGTSYNEQFF; DNA: TGTGCCAGCTCACCTCGAACTAGCGGGACTTCCTACAATGAGCAGTTCTTC
J: TRBJ1-1; D: NA; size: once; V: TRBV6-5; CDR3: CASSPPHGTEAFF; DNA: TGTGCCAGCAGTCCGCCCCATGGTACTGAAGCTTTCTTT
J: TRBJ2-4; D: TRBD2; size: NA; V: TRBV7-2; CDR3: CASSLGAGVGVRDIQYF; DNA: TGTGCCAGCAGCTTAGGAGCGGGGGTCGGGGTACGGGACATTCAGTACTTC
J: TRBJ1-5; D: NA; size: NA; V: TRBV18; CDR3: CASSPNRAGTTQPQHF; DNA: TGTGCCAGCTCACCTAATCGTGCCGGGACAACTCAGCCCCAGCATTTT
J: TRBJ2-1; D: NA; size: once; V: TRBV30; CDR3: CAWSGASASNEQFF; DNA: TGTGCCTGGAGTGGTGCTAGCGCTAGTAATGAGCAGTTCTTC
J: TRBJ2-1; D: NA; size: NA; V: TRBV6-1; CDR3: CASSEIASGEQFF; DNA: TGTGCCAGCAGTGAAATAGCTTCGGGCGAGCAGTTCTTC
J: TRBJ2-5; D: TRBD2; size: NA; V: TRBV9; CDR3: CASSPGGGQETQYF; DNA: TGTGCCAGCAGCCCTGGGGGAGGGCAAGAGACCCAGTACTTC
J: TRBJ2-2; D: NA; size: once; V: TRBV7-3; CDR3: CASSLNNGDGELFF; DNA: TGTGCCAGCAGCTTAAATAATGGGGACGGGGAGCTGTTTTTT
J: TRBJ1-4; D: NA; size: NA; V: TRBV11-2; CDR3: CASSQRGRGATNEKLFF; DNA: TGTGCCAGCAGTCAAAGAGGGCGAGGAGCAACTAATGAAAAACTGTTTTTT
J: TRBJ2-3; D: NA; size: NA; V: TRBV5-1; CDR3: CASSLYGADTDTQYF; DNA: TGCGCCAGCAGCTTGTACGGGGCTGACACAGATACGCAGTATTTT
J: TRBJ1-2; D: TRBD1; size: many; V: TRBV18; CDR3: CASSPTGDSYGYTF; DNA: TGTGCCAGCTCACCTACAGGGGACAGCTATGGCTACACCTTC
J: TRBJ2-7; D: TRBD1; size: NA; V: TRBV4-1; CDR3: CASSQVDRETYEQYF; DNA: TGCGCCAGCAGCCAGGTGGACAGGGAGACGTACGAGCAGTACTTC